Detailed here is one TCR beta chain. Its target is unknown. These data come from a study of cytomegalovirus exposure and HLA in healthy donors. Findings and caveats of the study: Beyond CMV serostatus, there was no information to go on about immune exposure.

The PCR had 60 Vbeta and 13 Jbeta primers. The assay was immunoSEQ multiplex PCR, and TCRdb's table has in-frame clones only and misses some. The table has 65,000 to 85,000 clones, roughly 90% seen once. The germline V gene has CDR1 KGHSH and CDR2 LQKENI. This CDR3 spans 17 amino acids. The V gene end was trimmed by 6 bases and the J gene end by 3 bases; junction bases not matched to a gene: 13. The receptor comes from a woman aged 25 to 39 in good health and CMV-seronegative. The rearrangement links TRBV18 to TRBJ1-3; 8 positions match TRBD1. Sequenced sample: PBMCs. The CDR3 DNA sequence: TGTGCCAGCTCGGCCGGGACAGGTACCTCCATTGGAAACACCATATATTTT. Its protein is CASSAGTGTSIGNTIYF.